Shown below are 16 T cell receptor beta chains from a single sample sequenced in a study of identical twins. TCRdb passed the 5' RACE reads through MiXCR, listing each CDR3 protein once. Of 250,000 or so distinct CDR3 sequences listed, 7% are singletons. The same specimen was also included in a second study, on yellow fever vaccine responses in identical twins.

Sequencing used memory (CD45RO+) T cells sorted from blood. The receptors shown here come from a woman between 18 and 29 years old in good health.

This clonotype came up a few times. J is TRBJ2-7 and V is TRBV21-1. TRBV21-1 is a documented pseudogene. This CDR3 contains 15 residues. CDR3 protein: CASSKRQRITYEQYV. The CDR3 DNA reads TGTGCCAGCAGCAAGCGGCAGAGGATTACCTACGAGCAGTACGTC.

This clonotype came up many times. This sequence joins TRBV12-3 or TRBV12-4 and TRBJ2-2; 9 bases line up with TRBD2. The V gene end was trimmed by 3 bases and the J gene end by 6 bases; junction bases not matched to a gene: 5. The CDR3 runs to 15 residues. Here the CDR3 DNA reads TGTGCCAGCAGTTTTGGCGGGGGGGCGGCCGGGGAGCTGTTTTTT. It encodes CASSFGGGAAGELFF.

This clonotype showed up just a few times. The chain recombines TRBV5-4 with TRBJ2-5; 9 positions match TRBD2. CDR1 is SGHNT and CDR2 is YYREEE in the germline V gene (reference sequence). CDR3 length: 17 amino acids. With 1 base clipped from V and 1 base from J, the junction kept 8 bases outside the gene matches. The CDR3 region has the DNA TGTGCCAGCAGCTTGTACTATGGTAGCGGGGGCCAAGAGACCCAGTACTTC. This codes for CASSLYYGSGGQETQYF.

This clonotype was counted a few times. CDR3 DNA sequence: TGCAGTGCCGTGAGAGCGGGAGACTATAAGAATGAGCAGTTCTTC. This encodes CSAVRAGDYKNEQFF. The chain couples TRBV20-1 to TRBJ2-1, with 8 bases aligning to TRBD2. The CDR3 is 15 amino acids. Germline-derived CDR1 and CDR2 are DFQATT and SNEGSKA (reference sequence). The V gene end was trimmed by 6 bases and the J gene end by 7 bases; junction bases not matched to a gene: 14.

This clonotype showed up just a few times. CDR3 bases: TGTGCCATCAGTGACGCGATCGATCAAGCTTTCTTT. This codes for CAISDAIDQAFF. This rearrangement joins TRBV10-3 to TRBJ1-1; no reliable D call. Germline loops: CDR1 ENHRY, CDR2 SYGVKD. Trimming shortened V by 3 bases and J by 9 bases, and 11 bases separated the two germline ends. The CDR3 covers 12 residues.

This clonotype was counted ten times or more. This chain joins TRBV5-1 and TRBJ2-1; TRBD2 matches at 7 bases. V trimming: 0 bases; J trimming: 0 bases; junction bases outside the gene matches: 3. Germline CDR1 SGHRS, CDR2 YFSETQ. CDR3 size: 16 residues. In DNA form, the CDR3 reads TGCGCCAGCAGCTTGGGAGCGGGGAGCTCCTACAATGAGCAGTTCTTC. Protein: CASSLGAGSSYNEQFF.

This clonotype was observed a few times. The DNA of the CDR3 is TGCAGTGCTAGTTTGCTAGCGGGATTAGCAGATACGCAGTATTTT. Its protein product is CSASLLAGLADTQYF. The chain has TRBV20-1 and TRBJ2-3; 9 bases agree with TRBD2. This CDR3 has 15 residues. Germline V gene lookup returns CDR1 DFQATT and CDR2 SNEGSKA (reference sequence). V trimming: 3 bases; J trimming: 4 bases; junction bases outside the gene matches: 8.

The chain's CDR3 is CASSLAGTSGYEQYF. The CDR3 DNA sequence: TGTGCCAGCAGCTTGGCCGGGACTAGCGGTTACGAGCAGTACTTC. The chain carries TRBV7-6 and TRBJ2-7; 11 bases align to TRBD2. Germline loops: CDR1 SGHVS, CDR2 FNYEAQ. V lost 3 bases and J lost 4; bases outside the gene matches: 5. CDR3 length equals 15 residues.

This chain joins TRBV6-1 and TRBJ2-1; TRBD1 matches 12 bases. The CDR3 runs to 16 residues. V shed 8 bases, J shed 9 bases, and the junction held 14 bases outside the gene matches. Germline CDR1 is MNHNS and CDR2 is SASEGT. The CDR3 sequence is CASGHLWGQGASEQFF. For the CDR3, the DNA is TGTGCCAGCGGACACCTCTGGGGACAGGGGGCTAGTGAGCAGTTCTTC.

This clonotype has at least ten counts. V gene TRBV28 combines with J gene TRBJ1-5; D is unclear. V was trimmed by 4 bases and J by 0 bases, leaving 7 bases between them. Looked up from germline, CDR1 is MDHEN and CDR2 is SYDVKM. This CDR3 region has 14 residues. CDR3 protein: CASSSGHSNQPQHF. The CDR3 nucleotides are TGTGCCAGCAGTTCCGGCCATAGCAATCAGCCCCAGCATTTT.

The sample holds many counts of this clonotype. The genes are TRBV7-2 and TRBJ2-2, with D maybe TRBD1 (6 bases). This CDR3 region has 16 residues. Deletions cut 5 bases from V and 4 bases from J, with 17 bases between. CDR1 and CDR2 from the germline V gene are SGHTA and FQGNSA. CDR3 bases: TGTGCCAGCAGCCTGACCGGGACACTGGGCACCGGGGAGCTGTTTTTT. Residues: CASSLTGTLGTGELFF.

This clonotype showed up many times. The chain carries TRBV6-1 and TRBJ1-5; D gene unclear. The CDR3 has 16 amino acids. Trimming removed 1 base from V and 2 bases from J, with 12 bases in between. Germline CDR1 reads MNHNS; CDR2 reads SASEGT. In DNA form, the CDR3 reads TGTGCCAGCAGTGAAGATAGACCGAGAGGCAATCAGCCCCAGCATTTT. Translation gives CASSEDRPRGNQPQHF.

This clonotype was picked up a small number of times. The CDR3 bases are TGTGCCAGCAGCCCATCGGCTAGCGGGAGGGAGACCCAGTACTTC. Protein product: CASSPSASGRETQYF. The genes are TRBV7-2 and TRBJ2-5; TRBD2 matches at 11 bases. V lost 5 bases to trimming and J lost 5 bases; unmatched junction nucleotides: 7. This CDR3 has 15 amino acids. CDR1 SGHTA and CDR2 FQGNSA come from the germline V gene.

The chain links TRBV9 to TRBJ2-7; no clear D gene. This CDR3 contains 14 residues. CDR1 is SGDLS, CDR2 YYNGEE, per germline. Deletions cut 0 bases from V and 3 bases from J, with 10 bases between. Here the CDR3 reads CASSVGMNNYEQYF. The CDR3 region has the DNA TGTGCCAGCAGCGTAGGTATGAACAACTACGAGCAGTACTTC.

At least ten counts were recorded for this clonotype. This chain connects TRBV7-2 to TRBJ2-3; no firm D call. CDR1 is SGHTA, CDR2 FQGNSA, per germline. With 2 bases removed from V and 4 bases from J, the gap between germline ends came to 7 bases. The CDR3 covers 13 residues. CDR3: CASSLNSADTQYF. The CDR3 DNA sequence: TGTGCCAGCAGCTTAAACTCGGCAGATACGCAGTATTTT. Combining the CDR3 with reference TRBV7-2 and TRBJ2-3 gives the whole variable domain GAGVSQSPSNKVTEKGKDVELRCDPISGHTALYWYRQSLGQGLEFLIYFQGNSAPDKSGLPSDRFSAERTGGSVSTLTIQRTQQEDSAVYLCASSLNSADTQYFGPGTRLTVL.

This clonotype was counted many times. The chain joins TRBV7-6 to TRBJ2-5; no firm D call. The length of the CDR3 is 16 residues. CDR1 SGHVS and CDR2 FNYEAQ come from the germline V gene. V shed 0 bases and J shed 5 bases, with 16 bases lying between them. The CDR3: CASSLASPQSGETQYF. Written as DNA, the CDR3 is TGTGCCAGCAGCTTAGCGAGTCCGCAAAGTGGTGAGACCCAGTACTTC.